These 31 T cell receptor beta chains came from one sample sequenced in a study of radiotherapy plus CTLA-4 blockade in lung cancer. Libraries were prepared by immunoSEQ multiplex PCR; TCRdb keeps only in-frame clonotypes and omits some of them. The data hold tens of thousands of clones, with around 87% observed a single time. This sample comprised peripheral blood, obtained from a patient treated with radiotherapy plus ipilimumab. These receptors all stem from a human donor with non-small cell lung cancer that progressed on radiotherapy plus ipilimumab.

The CDR3 loop reads CASSSLPGHSSSYEQYF. CDR3 coding DNA: TGTGCCAGCAGCTCCCTCCCGGGACATTCAAGCTCCTACGAGCAGTACTTC. The chain links TRBV7-9 to TRBJ2-7; perhaps TRBD1 as D (6 bases). The CDR3 is 17 residues long. The V and J ends lost 4 bases and 0 bases respectively, with 19 bases between them. The germline V gene encodes CDR1 SEHNR and CDR2 FQNEAQ (reference sequence).

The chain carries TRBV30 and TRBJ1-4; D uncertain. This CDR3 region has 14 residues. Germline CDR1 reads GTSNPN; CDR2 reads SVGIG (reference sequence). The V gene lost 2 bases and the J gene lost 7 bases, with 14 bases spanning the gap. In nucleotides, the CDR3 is TGTGCCTGGAGTAAAGAAAGCGTGGGTGAAAAACTGTTTTTT. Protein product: CAWSKESVGEKLFF.

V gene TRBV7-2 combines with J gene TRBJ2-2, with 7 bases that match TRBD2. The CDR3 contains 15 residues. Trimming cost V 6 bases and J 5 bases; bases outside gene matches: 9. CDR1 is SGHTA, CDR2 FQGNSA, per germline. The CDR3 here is CASRPPGGRTGELFF. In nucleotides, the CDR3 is TGTGCCAGCAGACCTCCCGGGGGGAGGACCGGGGAGCTGTTTTTT.

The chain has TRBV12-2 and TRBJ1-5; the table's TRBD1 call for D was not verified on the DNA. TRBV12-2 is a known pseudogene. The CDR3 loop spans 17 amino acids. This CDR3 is CASRLRQGAGSNQPQHF. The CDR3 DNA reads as TGTGCAAGTCGCTTAAGACAGGGGGCCGGTAGCAATCAGCCCCAGCATTTT.

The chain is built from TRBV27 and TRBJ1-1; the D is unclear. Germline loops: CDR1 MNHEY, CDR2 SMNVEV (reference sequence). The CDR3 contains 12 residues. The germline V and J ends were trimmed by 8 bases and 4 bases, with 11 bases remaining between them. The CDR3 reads CASGRRGTEAFF. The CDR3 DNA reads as TGTGCCAGCGGACGCCGGGGCACTGAAGCTTTCTTT.

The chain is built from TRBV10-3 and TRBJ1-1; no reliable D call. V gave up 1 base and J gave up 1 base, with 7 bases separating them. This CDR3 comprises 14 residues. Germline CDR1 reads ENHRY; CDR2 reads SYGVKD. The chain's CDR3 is CAISEWSGNTEAFF. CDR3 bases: TGTGCCATCAGTGAGTGGTCTGGGAACACTGAAGCTTTCTTT.

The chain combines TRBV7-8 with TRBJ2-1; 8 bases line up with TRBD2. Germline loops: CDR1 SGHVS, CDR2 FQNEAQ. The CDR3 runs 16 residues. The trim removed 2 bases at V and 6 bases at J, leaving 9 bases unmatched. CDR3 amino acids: CASSLPQREQGNEQFF. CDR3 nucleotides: TGTGCCAGCAGCTTACCTCAGCGGGAGCAGGGCAATGAGCAGTTCTTC. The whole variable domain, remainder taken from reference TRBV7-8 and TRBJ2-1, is GAGVSQSPRYKVAKRGQDVALRCDPISGHVSLFWYQQALGQGPEFLTYFQNEAQLDKSGLPSDRFFAERPEGSVSTLKIQRTQQEDSAVYLCASSLPQREQGNEQFFGPGTRLTVL.

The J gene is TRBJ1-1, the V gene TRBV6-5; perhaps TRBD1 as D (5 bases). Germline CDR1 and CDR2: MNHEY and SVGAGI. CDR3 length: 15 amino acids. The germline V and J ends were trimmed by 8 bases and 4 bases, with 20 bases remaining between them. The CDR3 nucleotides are TGTGCCAGCGATAACCAGGGAGGCGCGAGCACTGAAGCTTTCTTT. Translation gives CASDNQGGASTEAFF.

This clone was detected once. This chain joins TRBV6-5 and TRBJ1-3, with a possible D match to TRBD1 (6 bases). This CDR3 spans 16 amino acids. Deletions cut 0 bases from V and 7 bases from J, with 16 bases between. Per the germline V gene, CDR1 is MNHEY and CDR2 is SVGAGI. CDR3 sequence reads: CASSYSWDNGRNTIYF. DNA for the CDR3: TGTGCCAGCAGTTACTCGTGGGACAACGGGCGGAACACCATATATTTT.

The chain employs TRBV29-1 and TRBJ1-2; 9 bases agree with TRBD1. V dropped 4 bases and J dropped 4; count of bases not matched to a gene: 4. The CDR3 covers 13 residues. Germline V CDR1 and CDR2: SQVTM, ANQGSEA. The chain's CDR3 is CSVVSTGGYGYTF. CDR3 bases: TGCAGCGTTGTGTCGACAGGGGGCTATGGCTACACCTTC.

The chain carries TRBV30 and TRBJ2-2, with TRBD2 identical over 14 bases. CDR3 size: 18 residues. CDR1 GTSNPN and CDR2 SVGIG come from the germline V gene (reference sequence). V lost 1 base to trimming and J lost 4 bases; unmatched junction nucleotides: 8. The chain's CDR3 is CAWSAPGLAGEGTGELFF. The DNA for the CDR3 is TGTGCCTGGAGTGCCCCGGGACTAGCGGGAGAGGGCACCGGGGAGCTGTTTTTT. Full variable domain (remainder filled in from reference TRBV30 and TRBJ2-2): SQTIHQWPATLVQPVGSPLSLECTVEGTSNPNLYWYRQAAGRGLQLLFYSVGIGQISSEVPQNLSASRPQDRQFILSSKKLLLSDSGFYLCAWSAPGLAGEGTGELFFGEGSRLTVL.

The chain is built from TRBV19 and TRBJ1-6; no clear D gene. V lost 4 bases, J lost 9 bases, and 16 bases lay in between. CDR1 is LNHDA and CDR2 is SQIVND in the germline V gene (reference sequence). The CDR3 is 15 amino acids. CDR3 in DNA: TGTGCCAGTAGTACGGGTCTCGTATCGGCTTCACCCCTCCACTTT. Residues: CASSTGLVSASPLHF.

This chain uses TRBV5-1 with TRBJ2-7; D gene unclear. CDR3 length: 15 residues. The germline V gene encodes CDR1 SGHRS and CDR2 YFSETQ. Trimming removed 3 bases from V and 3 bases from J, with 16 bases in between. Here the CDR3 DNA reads TGCGCCAGCAGCTCAGGCGAGCTAGACTTCTACGAGCAGTACTTC. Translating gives CASSSGELDFYEQYF. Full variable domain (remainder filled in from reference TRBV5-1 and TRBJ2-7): KAGVTQTPRYLIKTRGQQVTLSCSPISGHRSVSWYQQTPGQGLQFLFEYFSETQRNKGNFPGRFSGRQFSNSRSEMNVSTLELGDSALYLCASSSGELDFYEQYFGPGTRLTVT.

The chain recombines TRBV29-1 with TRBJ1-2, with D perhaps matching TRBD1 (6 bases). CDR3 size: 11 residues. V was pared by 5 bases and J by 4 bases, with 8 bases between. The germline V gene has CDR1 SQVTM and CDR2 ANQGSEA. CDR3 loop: CSVKDSYGYTF. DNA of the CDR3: TGCAGCGTTAAGGACAGCTATGGCTACACCTTC.

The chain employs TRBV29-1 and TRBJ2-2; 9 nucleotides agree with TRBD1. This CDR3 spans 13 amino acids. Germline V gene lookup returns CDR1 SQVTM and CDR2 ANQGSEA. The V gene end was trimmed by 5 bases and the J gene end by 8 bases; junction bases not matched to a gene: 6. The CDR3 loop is CSVMTGGGGELFF. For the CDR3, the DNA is TGCAGCGTTATGACAGGGGGGGGAGGGGAGCTGTTTTTT.

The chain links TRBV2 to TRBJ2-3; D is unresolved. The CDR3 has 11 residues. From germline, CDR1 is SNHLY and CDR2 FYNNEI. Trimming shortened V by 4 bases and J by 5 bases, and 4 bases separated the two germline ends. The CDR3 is CASSVLDTQYF. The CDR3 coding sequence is TGTGCCAGCAGTGTTTTAGATACGCAGTATTTT.

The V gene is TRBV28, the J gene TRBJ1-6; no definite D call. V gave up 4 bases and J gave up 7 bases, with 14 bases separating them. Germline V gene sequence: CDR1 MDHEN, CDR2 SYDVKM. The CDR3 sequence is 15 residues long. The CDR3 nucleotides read TGTGCCAGCAGTTCCCTGGGCACGGGAAATTCACCCCTCCACTTT. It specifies CASSSLGTGNSPLHF.

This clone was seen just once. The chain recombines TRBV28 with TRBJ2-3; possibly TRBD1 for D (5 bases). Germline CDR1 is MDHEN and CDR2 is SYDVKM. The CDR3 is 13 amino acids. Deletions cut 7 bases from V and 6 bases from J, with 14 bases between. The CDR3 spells CASISRHRDTQYF. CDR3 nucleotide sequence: TGTGCCAGCATTTCGAGACACAGGGATACGCAGTATTTT.

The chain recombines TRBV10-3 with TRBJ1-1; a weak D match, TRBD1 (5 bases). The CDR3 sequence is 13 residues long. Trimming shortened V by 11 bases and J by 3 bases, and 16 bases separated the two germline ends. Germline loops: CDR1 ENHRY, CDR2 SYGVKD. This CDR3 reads CAVKGRTDTEAFF. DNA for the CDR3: TGTGCCGTGAAGGGGAGGACGGACACTGAAGCTTTCTTT.

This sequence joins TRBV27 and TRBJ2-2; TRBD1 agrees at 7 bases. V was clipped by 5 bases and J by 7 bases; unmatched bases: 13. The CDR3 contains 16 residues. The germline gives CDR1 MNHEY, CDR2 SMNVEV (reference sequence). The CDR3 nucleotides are TGTGCCAGCAGTCCAGTCCCCGGGACAGTAGGCGGGGAGCTGTTTTTT. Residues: CASSPVPGTVGGELFF.

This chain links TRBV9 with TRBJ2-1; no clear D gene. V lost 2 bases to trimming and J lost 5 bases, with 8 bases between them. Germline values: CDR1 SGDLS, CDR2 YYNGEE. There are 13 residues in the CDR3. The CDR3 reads CASSVRPNNEQFF. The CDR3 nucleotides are TGTGCCAGCAGCGTCCGACCCAACAATGAGCAGTTCTTC.

CDR3 nucleotides: TGTGCCAGTAGTCGCATTAGCAATCAGCCCCAGCATTTT. Its protein product is CASSRISNQPQHF. This chain joins TRBV19 and TRBJ1-5; D unclear. Trimming stripped 5 bases from V and 0 bases from J, with 5 bases between. The length of the CDR3 is 13 residues. Germline values: CDR1 LNHDA, CDR2 SQIVND (reference sequence).

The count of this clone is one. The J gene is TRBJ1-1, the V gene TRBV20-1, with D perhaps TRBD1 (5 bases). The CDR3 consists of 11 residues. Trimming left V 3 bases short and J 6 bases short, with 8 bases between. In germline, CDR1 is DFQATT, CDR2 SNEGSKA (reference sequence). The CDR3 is CSASREPEAFF. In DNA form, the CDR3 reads TGCAGTGCTAGCAGGGAGCCTGAAGCTTTCTTT.

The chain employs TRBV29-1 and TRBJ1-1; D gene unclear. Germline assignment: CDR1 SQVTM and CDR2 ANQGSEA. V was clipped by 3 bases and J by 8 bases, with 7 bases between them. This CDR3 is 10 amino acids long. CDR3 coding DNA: TGCAGCGTTGAGGCAGTAGAAGCTTTCTTT. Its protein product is CSVEAVEAFF.

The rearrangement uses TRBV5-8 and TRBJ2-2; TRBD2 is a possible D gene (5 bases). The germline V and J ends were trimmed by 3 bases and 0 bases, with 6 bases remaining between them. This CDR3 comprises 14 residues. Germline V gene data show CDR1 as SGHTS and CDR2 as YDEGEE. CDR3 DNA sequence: TGTGCCAGCAGCTCCGGGACGAACACCGGGGAGCTGTTTTTT. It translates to CASSSGTNTGELFF.

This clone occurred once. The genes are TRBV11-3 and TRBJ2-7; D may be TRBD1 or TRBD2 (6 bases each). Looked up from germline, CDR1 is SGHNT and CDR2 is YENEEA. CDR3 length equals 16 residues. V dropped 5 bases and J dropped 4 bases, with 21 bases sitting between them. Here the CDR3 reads CASSTYGGGLGYEQYF. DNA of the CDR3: TGTGCCAGCAGCACCTACGGTGGGGGGCTAGGATACGAGCAGTACTTC.

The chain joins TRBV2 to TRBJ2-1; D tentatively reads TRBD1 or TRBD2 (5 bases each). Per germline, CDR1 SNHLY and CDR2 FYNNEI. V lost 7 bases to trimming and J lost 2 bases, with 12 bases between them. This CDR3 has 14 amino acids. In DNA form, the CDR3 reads TGTGCCAGCATCCGACCGGGACCCTACAATGAGCAGTTCTTC. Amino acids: CASIRPGPYNEQFF.

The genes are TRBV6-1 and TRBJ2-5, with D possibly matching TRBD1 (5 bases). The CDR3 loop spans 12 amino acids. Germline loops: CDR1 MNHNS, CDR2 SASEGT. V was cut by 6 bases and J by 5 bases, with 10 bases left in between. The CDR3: CASSQGRETQYF. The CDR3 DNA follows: TGTGCCAGCAGCCAGGGAAGGGAGACCCAGTACTTC.

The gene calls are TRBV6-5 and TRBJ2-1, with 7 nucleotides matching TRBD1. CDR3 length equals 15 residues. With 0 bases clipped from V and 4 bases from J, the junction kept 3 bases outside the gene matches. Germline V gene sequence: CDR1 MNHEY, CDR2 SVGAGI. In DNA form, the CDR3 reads TGTGCCAGCAGTTACTCTCCGACAGGGTACAATGAGCAGTTCTTC. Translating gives CASSYSPTGYNEQFF.

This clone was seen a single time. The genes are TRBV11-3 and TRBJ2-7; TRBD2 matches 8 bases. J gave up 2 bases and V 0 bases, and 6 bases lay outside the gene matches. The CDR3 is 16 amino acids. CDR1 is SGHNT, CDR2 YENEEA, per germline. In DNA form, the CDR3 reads TGTGCCAGCAGCTTAGATGGGGGACTAGGTCCCTACGAGCAGTACTTC. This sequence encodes CASSLDGGLGPYEQYF.

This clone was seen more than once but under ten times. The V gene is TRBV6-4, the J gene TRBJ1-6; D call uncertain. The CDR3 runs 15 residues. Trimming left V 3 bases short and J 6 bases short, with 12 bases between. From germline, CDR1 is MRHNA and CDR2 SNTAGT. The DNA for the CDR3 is TGTGCCAGCAGTGAATTGGAGTCGGGTAATTCACCCCTCCACTTT. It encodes CASSELESGNSPLHF.